These 4 T cell receptor beta chains came from one sample sequenced in a study of blood T cell repertoires in COVID-19. TCRdb keeps only in-frame clones here, not all; method: immunoSEQ multiplex PCR. The sample has some 44,000 clones, roughly 88% seen once. Material for sequencing was peripheral blood. The receptors shown here come from a human donor in a cohort sampled during active COVID-19.

The chain combines TRBV18 with TRBJ1-4; 7 bases agree with TRBD1. The J segment lost 4 bases and the V segment lost 9 bases, leaving 2 bases of the junction unmatched. From germline, CDR1 is KGHSH and CDR2 LQKENI. CDR3 size: 12 residues. In DNA form, the CDR3 reads TGTGCCAGTAACAGGGGTAATGAAAAACTGTTTTTT. Protein: CASNRGNEKLFF.

The V gene is TRBV19, the J gene TRBJ2-7, with D uncertain. The germline V and J ends were trimmed by 7 bases and 2 bases, with 12 bases remaining between them. Germline CDR1 and CDR2: LNHDA and SQIVND (reference sequence). The CDR3 has 13 residues. The CDR3 is CASTSPNTYEQYF. In DNA, the CDR3 is TGTGCCAGTACTTCGCCGAACACCTACGAGCAGTACTTC.

The V and J genes are TRBV29-1 and TRBJ1-3, with TRBD1 identical over 8 bases. The CDR3 contains 14 residues. Germline-derived CDR1 and CDR2 are SQVTM and ANQGSEA. The J segment lost 1 base and the V segment lost 3 bases, leaving 2 bases of the junction unmatched. As DNA, the CDR3 is TGCAGCGTTGATCAGGGGGCGTCTGGAAACACCATATATTTT. This gives the protein CSVDQGASGNTIYF.

Only one count was recorded for this clone. V gene TRBV29-1 combines with J gene TRBJ1-1; possibly TRBD1 for D (6 bases). V lost 1 base and J lost 5, with 11 bases in between. CDR1 and CDR2 (germline): SQVTM, ANQGSEA. This CDR3 contains 13 residues. The CDR3 coding sequence is TGCAGCGTTGAAGGACAGGTGGGGACTGAAGCTTTCTTT. This gives the protein CSVEGQVGTEAFF.